The TCR beta chain under discussion was sequenced for a study of identical twins (dated by TCRdb to the mid-2010s). Regarding the complete study: To test whether fetal clonotypes persist, this study deep-sequenced TCR alpha and beta repertoires from monozygotic twins, from unrelated adults of various ages, and from cord blood. To rule out contamination, replicate twin experiments were performed at different times with different library preparation protocols. Overall study results and their limits: Compared with coincidental sharing between unrelated individuals, out-of-frame TCR alpha sequences shared between twins had an excess of sequences with low generation probability. Abundant cord blood beta clonotypes carried fewer insertions; young adult naive repertoires showed a weaker similar trend, while memory repertoires showed none. Invariant T cells such as MAIT and iNKT could partly confound zero-insertion analyses, though diverse VJ usage argued against this for most clonotypes. Because the same donors could not be followed over many years, conclusions were based on cross-sectional statistical analysis. Recombination models systematically underestimated out-of-frame TCR alpha sharing in monozygotic twins but agreed with sharing between unrelated individuals. A weaker excess of twin sharing was found in beta out-of-frame sequences because the signal-to-noise ratio was lowered by fewer shared sequences.

Between the V and J ends, shortened by 0 bases and 9 bases respectively, the junction contains 13 bases. The CDR3 starts with the cysteine, ends with the phenylalanine, and has 14 residues. Left in the record is the CDR3 DNA by itself, 42 bases read in frame from the first base. Per the germline V gene, SGHRS is the CDR1 and YFSETQ is the CDR2. Every donor was a healthy Caucasian. Regarding this clonotype: Its antigen is unknown. No clone much larger than this one lies a single base away; base qualities are absent.

The library was prepared using 5' RACE. The sequencer was an Illumina HiSeq 2000. A universal primer binding site was introduced by template switching, and a unique molecular identifier was present in the final cDNA, enabling accurate counting of TCR cDNA molecules. Specific primers in the conserved constant-segment region were used to synthesize first-strand cDNA for the TCR alpha and beta chains. To control for contamination, every cDNA library carried two barcodes: a SMART-Mk sample barcode plus Illumina barcodes. Two successive PCR steps introduced TruSeq adapter sequences along with Illumina sample barcodes. The Illumina HiSeq platform was used with custom primers to sequence TCR alpha and beta cDNA libraries. From the authors' description of their analysis: MiGEC processed the raw reads to extract unique molecular identifiers, while MiXCR was used to determine the CDR3 positions. Recombination models were inferred per individual with the repgenHMM and IGoR tools using an EM algorithm. The tcR package in R was used for shared clonotype analysis, with sharing normalized by the product of cloneset sizes. To study raw recombination free of thymic and clonal selection effects, out-of-frame nonproductive sequences were analyzed. The public reads were run again by TCRdb, first through fastp at Q25 and then through MiXCR, and only productive beta chains were kept. Rows with one shared CDR3 protein collapse into an entry with the most common genes and DNA. The V and J calls here are based on TCRdb, not the publication. The sample yields around 1.7 million distinct CDR3 sequences; roughly a third were counted once. The leading ten clones occupy around 0.25% of the sample.

The sequence derives from a newborn girl in good health. The chain uses TRBV5-1 and TRBJ2-1; a tentative D match to TRBD2 spans 6 bases. The specimen was cord blood. CDR3 sequence: CASSLDRELGEQFF. The DNA reads as follows: TGCGCCAGCAGCTTGGATCGGGAGCTGGGTGAGCAGTTCTTC.